This entry describes one TCR beta chain. This sample is drawn from a study of OX40 agonist ivuxolimab in advanced cancers. V was clipped by 8 bases and J by 6 bases, with 16 bases between them. CDR3 length: 12 amino acids. The germline V gene encodes CDR1 SQVTM and CDR2 ANQGSEA. Sequencing used immunoSEQ multiplex PCR; TCRdb keeps in-frame clones, though not all of them. The sample gives approximately 79,000 clones, over 75% of which show up once; 3.1% is in the top ten. Sampling of blood occurred at baseline, cycle 4 day 1, and cycle 7 day 1. V gene TRBV29-1 combines with J gene TRBJ1-1; no clear D. This receptor was taken from an adult with an advanced solid tumor such as melanoma, head and neck, liver or kidney cancer. This sample comprised CD4+ or CD8+ T cells sorted from blood, obtained in a trial of the OX40 agonist ivuxolimab. Here the CDR3 reads CSIRGGVAEAFF. The CDR3 nucleotides are TGCAGCATCCGCGGTGGGGTCGCTGAAGCTTTCTTT.